Here is one T cell receptor beta chain with its context. The PCR contained 60 Vbeta and 13 Jbeta primers. Assay used: immunoSEQ multiplex PCR; TCRdb lists only in-frame clones, some missing. The sample records under 150,000 clones, over 80% being singletons. The source of the sample is a study of cytomegalovirus exposure and HLA in healthy donors. Turning to the study itself: Earlier sequencing of 150 million to 200 million T cells yielded about 120 million unique TCR beta sequences.

The CDR3 loop spans 13 amino acids. Germline-derived CDR1 and CDR2 are SQVTM and ANQGSEA. Trimming left V 4 bases short and J 3 bases short, with 12 bases between. The material sequenced was PBMCs. The source of this sequence is a middle-aged man in good health and CMV-seronegative. This chain links TRBV29-1 with TRBJ1-2; D possibly corresponds to TRBD1 (5 bases). CDR3: CSVGNRSYYGYTF. The CDR3 DNA reads as TGCAGCGTTGGAAACAGGTCTTACTATGGCTACACCTTC.